Here is one TCR beta chain with its context. What this receptor recognizes is not known. No per-base quality is available; no much larger clone lies one base away. TCRbeta CDR3 regions were amplified from genomic DNA by means of the immunoSEQ Assay, a bias-controlled multiplex PCR. The authors processed their data as follows. Within the assay, amplification of reference gene primers was used to estimate how many nucleated cells each sample contained. To quantify the absolute abundance of each unique TCRbeta CDR3 rearrangement, sequence reads were collapsed and filtered. For each sample, productive Simpson clonality was calculated by taking the square root of Simpson's diversity index across productive rearrangements. TCRdb obtained this table from immuneACCESS and retained in-frame rearrangements with V and J assigned. These tables miss some clones; where compared with another copy, unresolved V genes account for less than half of the shortfall, and the remainder is unexplained. V, J and clone size are those of that table, while D and trimming were read from the DNA. This sample gives fewer than 250,000 clones in total; 70% to 90% of them show up just once. Approximately 8% of the sample is held by the ten biggest clonotypes.

Each collaborating institution followed its own protocols to collect whole blood in K2EDTA tubes. Collaborator samples were shipped for TCRbeta analysis as frozen whole blood, isolated PBMCs, or DNA extracted from either sample type. This entry is derived from a study of blood T cell repertoires in COVID-19 (dated by TCRdb to the early 2020s). For the study in its entirety: Samples covering the acute and convalescent phases of COVID-19 were provided by collaborators in the United States, Italy and Spain. The material from the prospective study consisted of cDNA or gDNA derived from T cells, B-cell-depleted T cells, or PBMCs. Subjects who had been exposed to COVID-19, were actively infected with it, or had recovered from it provided the deeply sampled blood TCRbeta repertoires that made up the dataset. A freely available public database, intended as a resource for researchers studying the immune response to SARS-CoV-2, is where the repertoires were released. Samples came from the ongoing ImmuneRACE study (first 160 participants) plus 1,254 subjects from 6 global collaborators. The sample metadata nearly always contained a de-identified subject ID, COVID-19 status, age in years and sex. Where available, HLA class I and class II types were taken from metadata supplied by the sample provider and were not determined by assay-based typing.

V is cut by 4 bases and J by 11 bases, and the space between the germline ends is 12 bases. There are 13 amino acids in the CDR3, from cysteine to phenylalanine inclusive. Only the CDR3 portion is preserved as DNA: 39 bases, with reading frame beginning at the first base. The germline V gene specifies MRHNA as CDR1 and SNTAGT as CDR2. Results the study describes overall, beyond this receptor: How much clinical and demographic metadata was included differed by source and by participant, and the metadata was provided uncurated.

The source material was peripheral blood. The chain is assembled from TRBV6-4 and TRBJ1-6; TRBD1 might be the D gene, on 6 matching bases. The clonotype was recovered from a woman aged 45 to 65 with active or convalescent COVID-19. The CDR3 region: CASSGWDIPPLHF. Read as DNA, the sequence is TGTGCCAGCAGTGGGTGGGACATTCCACCCCTCCACTTT.